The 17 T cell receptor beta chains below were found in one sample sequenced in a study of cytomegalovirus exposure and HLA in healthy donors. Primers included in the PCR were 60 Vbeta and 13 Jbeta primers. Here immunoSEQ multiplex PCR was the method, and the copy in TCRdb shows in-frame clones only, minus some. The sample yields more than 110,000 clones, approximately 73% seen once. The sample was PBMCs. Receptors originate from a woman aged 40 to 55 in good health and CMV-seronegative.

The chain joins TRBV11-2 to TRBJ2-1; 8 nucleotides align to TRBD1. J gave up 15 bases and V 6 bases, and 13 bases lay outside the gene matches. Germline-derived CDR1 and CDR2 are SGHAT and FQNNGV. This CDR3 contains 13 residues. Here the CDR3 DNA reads TGTGCCAGCAGGCCAAATACCGACAGGGGCAGGTTCTTC. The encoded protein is CASRPNTDRGRFF.

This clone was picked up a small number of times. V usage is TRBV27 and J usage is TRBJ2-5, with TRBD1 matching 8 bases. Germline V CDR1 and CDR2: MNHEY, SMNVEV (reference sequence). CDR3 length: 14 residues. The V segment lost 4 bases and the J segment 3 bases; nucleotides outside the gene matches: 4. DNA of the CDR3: TGTGCCAGCAGTTCCCAACAGGGGGAAGAGACCCAGTACTTC. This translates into CASSSQQGEETQYF.

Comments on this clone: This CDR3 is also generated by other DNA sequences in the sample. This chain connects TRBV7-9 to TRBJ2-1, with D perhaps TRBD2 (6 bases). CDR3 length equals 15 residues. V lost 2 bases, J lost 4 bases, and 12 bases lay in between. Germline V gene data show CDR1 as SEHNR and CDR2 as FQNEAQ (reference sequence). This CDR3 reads CASSLNGGGYNEQFF. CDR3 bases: TGTGCCAGCAGCTTAAACGGGGGAGGTTACAATGAGCAGTTCTTC.

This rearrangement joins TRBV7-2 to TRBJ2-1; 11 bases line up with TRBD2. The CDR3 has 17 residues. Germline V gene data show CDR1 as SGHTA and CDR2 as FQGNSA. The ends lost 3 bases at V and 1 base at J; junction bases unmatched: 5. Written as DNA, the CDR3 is TGTGCCAGCAGCTTTTCGACTAGCGGGGATTCCTACAATGAGCAGTTCTTC. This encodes CASSFSTSGDSYNEQFF.

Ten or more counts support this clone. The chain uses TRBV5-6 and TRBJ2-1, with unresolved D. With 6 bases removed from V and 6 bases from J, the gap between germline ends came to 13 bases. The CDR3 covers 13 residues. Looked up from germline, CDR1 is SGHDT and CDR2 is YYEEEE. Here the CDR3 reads CASTSHTGNEQFF. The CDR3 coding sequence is TGTGCCAGCACTTCACACACGGGCAATGAGCAGTTCTTC.

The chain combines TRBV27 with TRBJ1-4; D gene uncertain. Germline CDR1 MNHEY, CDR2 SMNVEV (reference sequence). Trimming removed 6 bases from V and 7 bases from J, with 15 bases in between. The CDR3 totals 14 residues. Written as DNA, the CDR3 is TGTGCCAGCAGCTTCTCGGGAGGAGGTGAAAAACTGTTTTTT. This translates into CASSFSGGGEKLFF.

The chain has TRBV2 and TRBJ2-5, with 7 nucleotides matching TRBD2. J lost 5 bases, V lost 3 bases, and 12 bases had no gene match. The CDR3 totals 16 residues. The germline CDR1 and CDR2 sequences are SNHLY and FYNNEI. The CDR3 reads CASSDPRLAGGETQYF. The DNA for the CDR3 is TGTGCCAGCAGTGACCCCCGGCTAGCCGGGGGGGAGACCCAGTACTTC.

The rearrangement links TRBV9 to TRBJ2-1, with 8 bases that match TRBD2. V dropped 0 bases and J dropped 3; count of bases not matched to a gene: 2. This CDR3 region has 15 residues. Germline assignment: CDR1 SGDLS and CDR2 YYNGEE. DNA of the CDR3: TGTGCCAGCAGCGTAGACCGGGGGGGCTACAATGAGCAGTTCTTC. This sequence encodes CASSVDRGGYNEQFF. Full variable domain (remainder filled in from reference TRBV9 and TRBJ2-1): DSGVTQTPKHLITATGQRVTLRCSPRSGDLSVYWYQQSLDQGLQFLIQYYNGEERAKGNILERFSAQQFPDLHSELNLSSLELGDSALYFCASSVDRGGYNEQFFGPGTRLTVL.

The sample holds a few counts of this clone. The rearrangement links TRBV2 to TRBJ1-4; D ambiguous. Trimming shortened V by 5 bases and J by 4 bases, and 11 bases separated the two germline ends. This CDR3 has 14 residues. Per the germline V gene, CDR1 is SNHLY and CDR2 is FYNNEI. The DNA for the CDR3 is TGTGCCAGCAGTTCTCAGGCCCTTAATGAAAAACTGTTTTTT. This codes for CASSSQALNEKLFF.

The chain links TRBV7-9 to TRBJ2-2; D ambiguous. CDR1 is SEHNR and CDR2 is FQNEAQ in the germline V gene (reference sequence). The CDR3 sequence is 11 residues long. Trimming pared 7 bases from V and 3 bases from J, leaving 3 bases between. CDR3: CASTDTGELFF. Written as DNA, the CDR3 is TGTGCCAGCACCGACACCGGGGAGCTGTTTTTT.

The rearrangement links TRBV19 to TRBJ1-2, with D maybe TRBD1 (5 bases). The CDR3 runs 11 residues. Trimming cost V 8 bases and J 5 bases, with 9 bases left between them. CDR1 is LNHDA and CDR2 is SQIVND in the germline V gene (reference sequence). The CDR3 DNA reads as TGTGCCAGTCAGCAGGGATATGGCTACACCTTC. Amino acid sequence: CASQQGYGYTF.

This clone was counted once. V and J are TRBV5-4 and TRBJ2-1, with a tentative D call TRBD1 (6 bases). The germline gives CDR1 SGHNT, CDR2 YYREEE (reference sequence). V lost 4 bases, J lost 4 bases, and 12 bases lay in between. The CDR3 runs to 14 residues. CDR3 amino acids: CASSARQEYNEQFF. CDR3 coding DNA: TGTGCCAGCAGCGCAAGACAGGAGTACAATGAGCAGTTCTTC. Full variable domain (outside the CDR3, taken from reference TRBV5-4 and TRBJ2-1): ETGVTQSPTHLIKTRGQQVTLRCSSQSGHNTVSWYQQALGQGPQFIFQYYREEENGRGNFPPRFSGLQFPNYSSELNVNALELDDSALYLCASSARQEYNEQFFGPGTRLTVL.

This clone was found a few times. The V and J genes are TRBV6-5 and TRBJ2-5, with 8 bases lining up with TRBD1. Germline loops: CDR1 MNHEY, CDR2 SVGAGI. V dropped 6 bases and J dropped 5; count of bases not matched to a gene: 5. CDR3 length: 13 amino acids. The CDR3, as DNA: TGTGCCAGCAGGCGACAGGGGAGGGAGACCCAGTACTTC. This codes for CASRRQGRETQYF.

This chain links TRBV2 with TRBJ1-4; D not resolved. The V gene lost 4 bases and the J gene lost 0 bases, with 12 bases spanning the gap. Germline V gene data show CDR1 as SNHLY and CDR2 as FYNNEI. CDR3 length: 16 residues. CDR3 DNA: TGTGCCAGCAGTGGAGGGTCCACGGCAACTAATGAAAAACTGTTTTTT. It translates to CASSGGSTATNEKLFF.

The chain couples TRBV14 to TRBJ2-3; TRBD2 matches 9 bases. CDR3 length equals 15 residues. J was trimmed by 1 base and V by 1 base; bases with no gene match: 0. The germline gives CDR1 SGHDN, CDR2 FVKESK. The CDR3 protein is CASSQGTSGTDTQYF. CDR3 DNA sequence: TGTGCCAGCAGCCAAGGGACTAGCGGCACAGATACGCAGTATTTT.

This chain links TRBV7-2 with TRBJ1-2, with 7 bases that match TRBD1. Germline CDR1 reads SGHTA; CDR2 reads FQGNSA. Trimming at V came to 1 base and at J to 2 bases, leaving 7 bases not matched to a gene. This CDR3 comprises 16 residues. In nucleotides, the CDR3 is TGTGCCAGCAGCTTAGAATCAATGGGACAGAACTATGGCTACACCTTC. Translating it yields CASSLESMGQNYGYTF.

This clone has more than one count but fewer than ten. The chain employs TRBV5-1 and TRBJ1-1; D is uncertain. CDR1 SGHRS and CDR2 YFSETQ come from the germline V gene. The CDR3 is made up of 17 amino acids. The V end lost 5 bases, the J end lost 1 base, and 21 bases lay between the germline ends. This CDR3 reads CASRSGSFSGQNTEAFF. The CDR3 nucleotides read TGCGCCAGCAGATCGGGGAGTTTCTCTGGGCAGAACACTGAAGCTTTCTTT.